Below are 5 T cell receptor beta chains sequenced from a single sample in a study of graft-versus-host responses after intestinal transplantation. Using immunoSEQ multiplex PCR, the repertoire was profiled, and TCRdb retains in-frame clones only, with some absent. The sample shows approximately 24,000 clones, around 96% of them seen only once. The material was PBMCs, obtained more than 29 days after intestinal transplant. Receptors were obtained from a human patient who received an intestinal transplant, so some T cells may come from the graft donor.

The chain links TRBV7-9 to TRBJ2-5; TRBD1 agrees at 9 bases. V trimming: 5 bases; J trimming: 5 bases; junction bases outside the gene matches: 6. Germline V CDR1 and CDR2: SEHNR, FQNEAQ (reference sequence). The CDR3 has 14 residues. The CDR3 DNA follows: TGTGCCAGCAGCCCCCGGACAGGGGACGAGACCCAGTACTTC. This codes for CASSPRTGDETQYF.

The genes are TRBV29-1 and TRBJ2-2; D is uncertain. V gave up 7 bases and J gave up 6 bases, with 6 bases separating them. This CDR3 has 10 amino acids. CDR1 and CDR2 (germline): SQVTM, ANQGSEA. CDR3 bases: TGCAGCGCCGGGTCCGGGGAGCTGTTTTTT. This codes for CSAGSGELFF.

The chain employs TRBV19 and TRBJ2-3; TRBD2 aligns across 11 bases. Germline loops: CDR1 LNHDA, CDR2 SQIVND (reference sequence). V was pared by 8 bases and J by 4 bases, with 8 bases of the junction left unmatched. CDR3 length: 15 residues. CDR3 bases: TGTGCCAGTGGTCCCGGGACTAGCGGCTCAGATACGCAGTATTTT. Amino acid sequence: CASGPGTSGSDTQYF.

V gene TRBV28 combines with J gene TRBJ2-6, with TRBD2 matching 7 bases. The J segment lost 3 bases and the V segment lost 4 bases, leaving 6 bases of the junction unmatched. Germline V lookup: CDR1 MDHEN, CDR2 SYDVKM. There are 16 residues in the CDR3. The CDR3 DNA reads TGTGCCAGCAGTTCCTGGGAGGGGCTTGGGGCCAACGTCCTGACTTTC. Its translation: CASSSWEGLGANVLTF.

The V call is TRBV4-1, the J call TRBJ2-7; D perhaps matches TRBD2 (6 bases). The CDR3 covers 15 residues. V lost 6 bases and J lost 2, with 17 bases in between. In germline, CDR1 is MGHRA, CDR2 YSYEKL. The CDR3 protein is CASRARTGGTYEQYF. Written as DNA, the CDR3 is TGCGCCAGCAGGGCGCGGACTGGGGGGACCTACGAGCAGTACTTC.